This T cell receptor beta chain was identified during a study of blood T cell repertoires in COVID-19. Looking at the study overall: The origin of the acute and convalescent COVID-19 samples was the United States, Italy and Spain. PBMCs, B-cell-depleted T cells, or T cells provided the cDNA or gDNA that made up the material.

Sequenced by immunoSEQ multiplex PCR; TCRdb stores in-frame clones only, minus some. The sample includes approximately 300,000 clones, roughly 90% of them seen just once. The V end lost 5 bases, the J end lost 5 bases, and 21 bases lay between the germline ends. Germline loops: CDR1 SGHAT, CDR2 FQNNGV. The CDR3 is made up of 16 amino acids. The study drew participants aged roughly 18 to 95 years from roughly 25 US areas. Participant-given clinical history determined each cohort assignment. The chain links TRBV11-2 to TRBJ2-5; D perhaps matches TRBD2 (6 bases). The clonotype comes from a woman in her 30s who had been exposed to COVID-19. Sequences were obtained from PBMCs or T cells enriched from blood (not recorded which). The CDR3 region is CASSPGLLAVSETQYF. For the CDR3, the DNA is TGTGCCAGCAGCCCGGGACTCTTAGCGGTCTCGGAGACCCAGTACTTC. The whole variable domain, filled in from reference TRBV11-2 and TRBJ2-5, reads EAGVAQSPRYKIIEKRQSVAFWCNPISGHATLYWYQQILGQGPKLLIQFQNNGVVDDSQLPKDRFSAERLKGVDSTLKIQPAKLEDSAVYLCASSPGLLAVSETQYFGPGTRLLVL.